Below, one T cell receptor (beta chain) is given with its context. This clonotype was detected only a few times. Its antigen specificity is not known. The record has no base qualities; no much larger clone is one base away. These data are taken from a study of Graves' ophthalmopathy and Graves' hyperthyroidism (dated by TCRdb to between 2017 and 2018). The study in broad terms: Peripheral blood samples were taken at the time of initial diagnosis, before any treatment was given. The 90 to 100 discovery patients were randomly divided into training and test sets at a 7:3 ratio. In total, around 130 blood samples were TCR-sequenced: around 42 ophthalmopathy, around 75 hyperthyroidism and some 17 hyperthyroidism-to-ophthalmopathy patients. Following sampling, methimazole starting at 30 mg daily was administered to hyperthyroidism patients, and high-dose intravenous methylprednisolone was administered to ophthalmopathy patients. A discovery set of 100 patients (43 ophthalmopathy, about 59 stable hyperthyroidism) was enrolled to explore V-J signatures distinguishing ophthalmopathy from hyperthyroidism. TCR beta repertoire signatures were used to distinguish Graves' ophthalmopathy from Graves' hyperthyroidism and to predict progression to ophthalmopathy. The independent validation cohort included around 19 hyperthyroidism patients plus 17 patients who later progressed from hyperthyroidism to ophthalmopathy. T-cell repertoires of thyroid tissue and blood were compared in 5 or 6 hyperthyroidism patients.

The research as a whole found: In validation, the model predicted ophthalmopathy progression with about 71% sensitivity and approximately 78% specificity; some 13 predicted patients were CT-confirmed with GO in a median of around 6 months. No statistical method was used to set the sample size in advance, and the investigators knew which group each participant was assigned to. In cross-validation, the 13-signature model distinguished ophthalmopathy from stable hyperthyroidism with 85% to 90% sensitivity and 81.08% specificity, and in the test set the corresponding values were 80% and 75%. Among expanded thyroid clonotypes with frequency above 0.001, most also showed up in blood, which suggests that blood repertoires may reflect the thyroid immune response.

TCR beta CDR3 regions were amplified from RNA transcripts for repertoire sequencing. A first-round RT-PCR used HTBI primers with the Qiagen OneStep RT-PCR kit, followed by a second-round multiplex PCR, size selection and purification. Sequencing of the libraries was carried out on an Illumina HiSeq2000 in paired-end mode with 100 bp reads. For the original study's pipeline: SOAPnuke was used to process the reads, removing any read that contained adapters or uncalled bases, had a mean Phred below 15, or lacked an exact match to the constant primer or identifier. COPE v1.2.5 was used to merge the high-quality paired reads. Each unique nucleotide sequence was defined as a clonotype, and clonotypes were aligned to IMGT TRB V, D and J references with MiTCR v1.1. Analysis was restricted to V-J combinations with a frequency above 0.0001, which covered just over 98% of repertoires. A TCR clonal expansion and chaos score per V-J combination was defined as the ratio of F50 clonal expansion to chaos observed in the TCRdist matrix. Welch's t-statistics and random forest were used to reduce features to about 14 V-J combinations, which were fed into a naive Bayes classifier. The Morisita-Horn index was used to measure how similar the thyroid and blood repertoires were. TCRdb cleaned the public reads at Q25 with fastp, built clones with MiXCR and kept in-frame beta chains. Duplicate CDR3 protein sequences are folded into a single record with the most common DNA and genes. TCRdb's processing, not the authors', yielded these V and J calls. Counted in this sample were about 620,000 distinct CDR3 sequences; around a fifth of them appeared once. The ten largest clonotypes hold roughly 6.9% of the sample.

A patient counted as having stable hyperthyroidism if there was no progression to ophthalmopathy within 18 months of follow-up. The hyperthyroidism patients were 18 to 65 years old and newly diagnosed, with a disease duration of less than 2 months. Patients with other autoimmune diseases, uncontrolled infections, pregnancy or lactation were excluded. Diagnosis relied on clinical symptoms, serum thyroxine, TRAb, thyroid ultrasound and orbital computed tomography. PBMCs were isolated from 7.5 to 10 ml of fresh peripheral blood by Ficoll-Paque density gradient centrifugation. Trizol reagent was used to extract the total RNA, and its quality was then checked on an Agilent 2100 Bioanalyzer. CDR1 and CDR2 (MDHEN, SYDVKM) derive from the germline V gene. Germline trimming amounts to 3 bases on V and 2 bases on J, with 3 as the count of junction bases outside the gene matches. Including the terminal cysteine and phenylalanine, the CDR3 comprises 14 residues. The entry retains the CDR3 DNA only, 42 bases that are in frame from base 1.

Recombination connected TRBV28 to TRBJ2-7; 8 bases in the middle match TRBD1. This TCR was sampled from a woman under 30 with stable Graves' hyperthyroidism. Some clones in this sample may be carry-over from other donors' samples. Donor details come from another sample of the same person, matched by shared clones. Material: peripheral blood. The CDR3 protein sequence reads: CASSFQGATYEQYF. The sequence in DNA is TGTGCCAGCAGTTTTCAGGGGGCCACCTACGAGCAGTACTTC.